The 7 T cell receptor beta chains reported below all come from one sample, sequenced in a study of T cells after yellow fever vaccination. MiXCR, run by TCRdb on the 5' RACE reads, gives a single entry per CDR3 protein. Among 150,000 to 200,000 distinct CDR3 sequences listed, roughly 6.2% were seen once. The material was CD4+ T cells sorted from PBMCs, obtained on the day of the first yellow fever vaccination. The source of these receptors is a man aged 18 to 30 who received the YFV17D yellow fever vaccine.

This clonotype was counted ten times or more. This chain joins TRBV4-3 and TRBJ2-3, with 9 bases that match TRBD2. This CDR3 spans 16 amino acids. J gave up 0 bases and V 1 base, and 2 bases lay outside the gene matches. In germline, CDR1 is LGHNA, CDR2 YSLEER. CDR3 sequence reads: CASSQGSGGSTDTQYF. The DNA of the CDR3 is TGCGCCAGCAGCCAAGGTAGCGGGGGAAGCACAGATACGCAGTATTTT.

This clonotype was counted only a few times. In nucleotides, the CDR3 is TGTGCCAGCAGCGCGTGGGGACAGGGGGTAGGGGAGCAGTACTTC. It encodes CASSAWGQGVGEQYF. This chain links TRBV5-5 with TRBJ2-7; 11 bases map to TRBD1. Germline CDR1 reads SGHKS; CDR2 reads YYEKEE (reference sequence). This CDR3 is 15 amino acids long. Trimming at V came to 4 bases and at J to 7 bases, leaving 10 bases not matched to a gene.

This clonotype appeared a few times. The chain carries TRBV3-1 and TRBJ1-2; D is undetermined. CDR3 length: 14 residues. Trimming shortened V by 2 bases and J by 1 base, and 8 bases separated the two germline ends. Germline CDR1 and CDR2: LGHDT and YNNKEL (reference sequence). The chain's CDR3 is CASSQPTINYGYTF. The DNA for the CDR3 is TGTGCCAGCAGCCAACCGACGATTAACTATGGCTACACCTTC.

The table lists this clonotype with many counts. The rearrangement links TRBV20-1 to TRBJ1-1; tentatively, D is TRBD1 (6 bases). Germline V CDR1 and CDR2: DFQATT, SNEGSKA (reference sequence). V was pared by 6 bases and J by 1 base, with 15 bases between. This CDR3 region has 14 residues. Here the CDR3 DNA reads TGCAGTGCCCCACCGGGACATTGGAACACTGAAGCTTTCTTT. Protein sequence: CSAPPGHWNTEAFF.

This clonotype was found many times. V and J are TRBV5-1 and TRBJ1-1, with a possible D match to TRBD1 (6 bases). This CDR3 contains 17 residues. Deletions cut 2 bases from V and 6 bases from J, with 23 bases between. Germline V lookup: CDR1 SGHRS, CDR2 YFSETQ. CDR3 sequence: CASSFRGGNFEASEAFF. In DNA form, the CDR3 reads TGCGCCAGCAGCTTTAGAGGGGGGAATTTTGAGGCTTCTGAAGCTTTCTTT.

This sequence joins TRBV20-1 and TRBJ1-5, with D possibly TRBD1 on 6 matching bases. V lost 6 bases, J lost 2 bases, and 11 bases lay in between. In germline, CDR1 is DFQATT, CDR2 SNEGSKA (reference sequence). The CDR3 spans 13 residues. CDR3 residues: CSAKEGGNQPQHF. CDR3 sequence (DNA): TGCAGTGCAAAGGAGGGGGGCAATCAGCCCCAGCATTTT.

Many counts were recorded for this clonotype. V usage is TRBV20-1 and J usage is TRBJ2-3, with TRBD2 as a possible D gene (5 bases). The germline V gene encodes CDR1 DFQATT and CDR2 SNEGSKA (reference sequence). The ends were cut back, 3 bases at V and 10 bases at J, with 14 bases in the middle. The CDR3 is made up of 12 amino acids. DNA for the CDR3: TGCAGTGCTAGTAAGGGAGTAAGAGCGCAGTATTTT. Residues: CSASKGVRAQYF.